Here is one TCR beta chain with its context. Its antigen is unidentified. The PCR made use of 60 Vbeta and 13 Jbeta primers. The method was immunoSEQ multiplex PCR; TCRdb's version includes in-frame clones alone and lacks a portion of them. The sample has just over 200,000 clones. CDR1 and CDR2 from the germline V gene are ENHRY and SYGVKD. This CDR3 spans 13 amino acids. V lost 5 bases, J lost 4 bases, and 11 bases lay in between. This specimen belongs to a study of cytomegalovirus exposure and HLA in healthy donors. Points from the study as a whole: TCR beta sequences reportedly predicted most subjects' HLA-A and HLA-B alleles accurately. In a later analysis, at a false discovery rate of 0.05, approximately 16,000 TCR beta sequences were associated with HLA alleles. As confirmed in vitro, three CMV-associated chains were specific for CMV antigens.

The rearrangement links TRBV10-3 to TRBJ1-1; possibly TRBD1 for D (6 bases). This receptor was obtained from a girl aged 2-10 years in good health and CMV-seropositive. Source material: PBMCs. The CDR3 loop is CAISRGSSTEAFF. CDR3 bases: TGTGCCATCAGTAGGGGGTCGAGCACTGAAGCTTTCTTT.